A single sample is the source of the 28 T cell receptor beta chains below, sequenced in a study of blood T cells in healthy people across ages (dated by TCRdb to the mid-2010s). The library was built by means of 5' RACE. The run used an Illumina HiSeq 2500. A second PCR of about 7 to 12 cycles was run with a J-beta primer mix and a sample-barcoded 5' primer. The raw public reads went through TCRdb reprocessing: fastp at Q25, MiXCR clone calling, in-frame beta chains kept. Duplicate CDR3 protein sequences are folded into a single record with the most common DNA and genes. In all, the sample holds about 840,000 distinct CDR3 sequences, and 25% to 30% of those were seen once. Clones ranked in the top ten supply roughly a tenth of the sample. These data were also reused for a study on T cells of mothers and their children.

The sequenced sample was blood. The receptors shown here come from a woman aged 40 to 50 in good health.

The CDR3 DNA reads as TGCGCCAGCAGCCAGGGGTCCCTTTTCAATGAGCAGTTCTTC. Amino acids: CASSQGSLFNEQFF. The rearrangement joins TRBV5-1 to TRBJ2-1, with D tentatively TRBD1 (6 bases). This CDR3 is 14 amino acids long. V lost 4 bases and J 6 bases, leaving 14 bases between the germline ends. In germline, CDR1 is SGHRS, CDR2 YFSETQ.

V and J are TRBV28 and TRBJ1-1, with D possibly TRBD1 on 6 matching bases. The germline V gene has CDR1 MDHEN and CDR2 SYDVKM. Trimming removed 2 bases at V and 8 bases at J, with 15 bases between. CDR3 length: 14 residues. CDR3 loop: CASSLAGAGIEAFF. The CDR3 DNA sequence: TGTGCCAGCAGTTTAGCAGGGGCCGGAATCGAAGCTTTCTTT.

The chain carries TRBV11-2 and TRBJ1-5; D unresolved. Per germline, CDR1 SGHAT and CDR2 FQNNGV. Deletions cut 0 bases from V and 9 bases from J, with 9 bases between. The length of the CDR3 is 13 residues. CDR3 sequence: CASSLEYRGPQHF. CDR3 nucleotide sequence: TGTGCCAGCAGCTTAGAGTACAGAGGGCCCCAGCATTTT. Full variable domain (remainder filled in from reference TRBV11-2 and TRBJ1-5): EAGVAQSPRYKIIEKRQSVAFWCNPISGHATLYWYQQILGQGPKLLIQFQNNGVVDDSQLPKDRFSAERLKGVDSTLKIQPAKLEDSAVYLCASSLEYRGPQHFGDGTRLSIL.

This clonotype appeared a few times. The V gene is TRBV29-1, the J gene TRBJ2-5; D unresolved. Germline V gives CDR1 SQVTM, CDR2 ANQGSEA. V was clipped by 4 bases and J by 0 bases, with 9 bases between them. The CDR3 is 13 residues long. The CDR3 region is CSVGPGHQETQYF. The DNA of the CDR3 is TGCAGCGTTGGCCCGGGCCACCAAGAGACCCAGTACTTC.

This clonotype was detected a few times. One end of the junction varies from germline; a read error may be responsible. The chain recombines TRBV28 with TRBJ2-4; a weak D match, TRBD2 (7 bases). This CDR3 spans 20 amino acids. CDR1 is MDHEN and CDR2 is SYDVKM in the germline V gene. CDR3 DNA: TGTGTCAGCAGCACAAGGGTAGTGTTGAGGGCCCAGAGGGGGGGAAACATTCAGTACTTC. Encoded protein: CVSSTRVVLRAQRGGNIQYF.

This clonotype was observed a few times. The V call is TRBV6-5, the J call TRBJ2-3, with 7 positions matching TRBD2. The CDR3 runs to 13 residues. V lost 6 bases and J lost 6; bases outside the gene matches: 6. Germline CDR1 MNHEY, CDR2 SVGAGI. This CDR3 is CASRPGGGDTQYF. Written as DNA, the CDR3 is TGTGCCAGCAGGCCGGGGGGAGGGGATACGCAGTATTTT.

This clonotype was seen repeatedly, ten times or more. This rearrangement joins TRBV7-2 to TRBJ2-7; D gene uncertain. The germline gives CDR1 SGHTA, CDR2 FQGNSA. V lost 4 bases to trimming and J lost 1 base, with 8 bases between them. The CDR3 consists of 13 residues. The CDR3 DNA is TGTGCCAGCAGCTCCGAGGCTTCCTACGAGCAGTACTTC. Translating gives CASSSEASYEQYF.

The gene calls are TRBV4-1 and TRBJ1-2, with TRBD1 as a possible D gene (5 bases). CDR1 MGHRA and CDR2 YSYEKL come from the germline V gene. V lost 4 bases to trimming and J lost 8 bases, with 11 bases between them. The CDR3 extends over 12 amino acids. CDR3 sequence: CASSRWGDGYTF. The CDR3 region has the DNA TGCGCCAGCAGCCGGTGGGGGGACGGCTACACCTTC.

This clonotype has just a few counts. The rearrangement uses TRBV9 and TRBJ1-2, with D possibly TRBD1 on 5 matching bases. The V end lost 0 bases, the J end lost 7 bases, and 19 bases lay between the germline ends. Per the germline V gene, CDR1 is SGDLS and CDR2 is YYNGEE. The CDR3 has 16 amino acids. The CDR3 bases are TGTGCCAGCAGCGTAGACGGTTTGGGACGGGCTGGTGGCTACACCTTC. Translated: CASSVDGLGRAGGYTF.

V is TRBV20-1 and J is TRBJ2-3; D remains ambiguous. The V end was cut by 3 bases, the J end by 0 bases, with 10 bases between. This CDR3 spans 14 amino acids. Germline-derived CDR1 and CDR2 are DFQATT and SNEGSKA (reference sequence). The DNA for the CDR3 is TGCAGTGCTAGTGAGCCCTTGAGCACAGATACGCAGTATTTT. This translates into CSASEPLSTDTQYF.

About this clonotype: Germline and junction disagree at one end, which may indicate a read error. The chain uses TRBV28 and TRBJ2-1, with a possible D match to TRBD1 (6 bases). CDR1 is MDHEN and CDR2 is SYDVKM in the germline V gene. CDR3 size: 14 residues. The DNA for the CDR3 is TGTGCCTGCATTTTTGGGGGCTCCTTCAATGAGCAGTTCTTC. As protein: CACIFGGSFNEQFF.

This clonotype was picked up a small number of times. CDR3 bases: TGTGCCAGCAGAACCGGACAGGGAGGCTATGGCTACACCTTC. Its protein is CASRTGQGGYGYTF. The chain is built from TRBV2 and TRBJ1-2, with 8 bases lining up with TRBD1. There are 14 residues in the CDR3. The V gene end was trimmed by 6 bases and the J gene end by 4 bases; junction bases not matched to a gene: 7. CDR1 and CDR2 from the germline V gene are SNHLY and FYNNEI.

The chain employs TRBV12-3 or TRBV12-4 and TRBJ1-1; tentative D call: TRBD1 (6 bases). The CDR3 has 11 amino acids. V shed 7 bases and J shed 11 bases, with 14 bases lying between them. DNA for the CDR3: TGTGCCAGCATACAGGGCATTAAGGCTTTCTTT. Protein product: CASIQGIKAFF.

This clonotype was seen ten or more times. This chain connects TRBV7-6 to TRBJ1-1, with TRBD1 matching over 8 bases. Germline CDR1 is SGHVS and CDR2 is FNYEAQ. With V trimmed by 1 base and J by 5 bases, 9 bases remained unmatched. This CDR3 is 16 amino acids long. The CDR3 DNA reads TGTGCCAGCAGCTTAGGGGGTGGCAGGGGGCGAACTGAAGCTTTCTTT. This gives the protein CASSLGGGRGRTEAFF.

This clonotype showed up just a few times. The V and J genes are TRBV18 and TRBJ2-7; D ambiguous. Germline V gives CDR1 KGHSH, CDR2 LQKENI. V shed 2 bases and J shed 2 bases, with 10 bases lying between them. The CDR3 is 14 amino acids. CDR3: CASSPMKGPYEQYF. The DNA for the CDR3 is TGTGCCAGCTCACCAATGAAGGGCCCCTACGAGCAGTACTTC.

Comment on this clonotype: A much larger clone sits a single nucleotide away, making a read error possible. CDR3 nucleotides: TGTGCCGGCAGCCCTGGGGGACAGAAAGAGACCCAGTACTTC. This encodes CAGSPGGQKETQYF. The chain links TRBV7-3 to TRBJ2-5; 7 bases line up with TRBD1. The germline V gene has CDR1 SGHTA and CDR2 FQGTGA. This CDR3 region has 14 residues.

Concerning this clonotype: No conserved phenylalanine or tryptophan ends this CDR3, so it is likely a read error. This chain connects TRBV12-3 or TRBV12-4 to TRBJ2-1; D gene ambiguous. This CDR3 spans 11 amino acids. Trimming took off 1 base at V and 7 bases at J, with 2 bases between the two ends. DNA of the CDR3: TGTGCCAGCAGTTTAGGAAATGAGCAGTTCTTA. This codes for CASSLGNEQFL.

V usage is TRBV7-2 and J usage is TRBJ2-1; D remains unclear. In germline, CDR1 is SGHTA, CDR2 FQGNSA. The CDR3 extends over 17 amino acids. Trimming stripped 4 bases from V and 3 bases from J, with 19 bases between. The CDR3 DNA reads as TGTGCCAGCAGCTCCACGATACTCGGCCGGAGCTACAATGAGCAGTTCTTC. Translating it yields CASSSTILGRSYNEQFF.

This clonotype was detected only a few times. The gene calls are TRBV25-1 and TRBJ1-2, with 9 bases that match TRBD1. V lost 10 bases to trimming and J lost 6 bases; unmatched junction nucleotides: 6. Germline V CDR1 and CDR2: MGHDK, SYGVNS. This CDR3 has 12 amino acids. The CDR3 region is CATVGTGHGYTF. The CDR3 region has the DNA TGTGCCACCGTCGGGACAGGGCATGGCTACACCTTC.

This clonotype turned up a few times. The J gene is TRBJ1-2, the V gene TRBV20-1; D is perhaps TRBD1 (5 bases). This CDR3 region has 14 residues. Looked up from germline, CDR1 is DFQATT and CDR2 is SNEGSKA (reference sequence). The germline V and J ends were trimmed by 2 bases and 3 bases, with 13 bases remaining between them. The CDR3 is CSARSTGDYYGYTF. The CDR3, as DNA: TGCAGTGCTAGATCCACCGGGGACTACTATGGCTACACCTTC.

Regarding this clonotype: The junction departs from the called germline gene at one end, perhaps through a read error. The chain carries TRBV7-9 and TRBJ2-3; 8 bases align to TRBD2. Germline V CDR1 and CDR2: SEHNR, FQNEAQ (reference sequence). This CDR3 is built from 16 residues. DNA of the CDR3: TGTGCCGGCAGCCCCGGAGGAGCGGGGGCTGGAGATACGCAGTATTTT. Translation: CAGSPGGAGAGDTQYF.

In this sample, this clonotype turned up many times. CDR3 amino acids: CASSKATGLAKNIQYF. The CDR3 DNA reads TGTGCCAGCAGCAAAGCGACAGGCTTAGCCAAAAACATTCAGTACTTC. The chain employs TRBV21-1 and TRBJ2-4. TRBV21-1 is listed as a pseudogene. This CDR3 is built from 16 residues.

The chain combines TRBV9 with TRBJ2-7; no reliable D call. Germline values: CDR1 SGDLS, CDR2 YYNGEE. The CDR3 extends over 9 amino acids. The CDR3 DNA reads TGTGGTAGGGACTACGAGCAGTACTTC. Residues: CGRDYEQYF.

Points on this clonotype: This clone may be a read error of a much larger clone one base away. The chain recombines TRBV29-1 with TRBJ1-2, with D maybe TRBD1 (5 bases). In germline, CDR1 is SQVTM, CDR2 ANQGSEA. The CDR3 extends over 13 amino acids. Between the trimmed V and J ends, which lost 4 bases and 0 bases, there was a span of 9 bases. CDR3 nucleotides: TGCAGCGTTGCGGACATGACTAACTATGGCTACACCTTC. It is translated as CSVADMTNYGYTF.

The V gene is TRBV12-3 or TRBV12-4, the J gene TRBJ1-6; D is unclear. Trimming stripped 7 bases from V and 6 bases from J, with 13 bases between. The CDR3 consists of 14 residues. CDR3 region: CASTQQDTNSPLHF. In nucleotides, the CDR3 is TGTGCCAGCACCCAACAAGACACTAATTCACCCCTCCACTTT.

This clonotype was picked up many times. The chain recombines TRBV28 with TRBJ2-4; weak D call: TRBD1 (6 bases). Germline V gene sequence: CDR1 MDHEN, CDR2 SYDVKM. This CDR3 contains 15 residues. The V gene lost 0 bases and the J gene lost 1 base, with 7 bases spanning the gap. The CDR3 sequence is CASSLWQGAKNIQYF. CDR3 sequence (DNA): TGTGCCAGCAGTTTATGGCAGGGGGCCAAAAACATTCAGTACTTC.

The chain employs TRBV7-2 and TRBJ2-3; TRBD2 aligns across 8 bases. Losses at the gene ends were 1 base for V and 1 base for J; bases not matched to a gene: 7. The CDR3 covers 17 residues. Germline values: CDR1 SGHTA, CDR2 FQGNSA. As DNA, the CDR3 is TGTGCCAGCAGCTTAGGCAGCGGGAGTTGGGGCACAGATACGCAGTATTTT. Translation: CASSLGSGSWGTDTQYF.

This clonotype was recorded at least ten times. The chain employs TRBV7-6 and TRBJ2-1; no reliable D call. The CDR3 has 14 residues. Germline CDR1 reads SGHVS; CDR2 reads FNYEAQ. The V and J ends lost 4 bases and 4 bases respectively, with 11 bases between them. The CDR3 reads CASSSGPLYNEQFF. CDR3 DNA: TGTGCCAGCAGCTCCGGGCCCTTATACAATGAGCAGTTCTTC.